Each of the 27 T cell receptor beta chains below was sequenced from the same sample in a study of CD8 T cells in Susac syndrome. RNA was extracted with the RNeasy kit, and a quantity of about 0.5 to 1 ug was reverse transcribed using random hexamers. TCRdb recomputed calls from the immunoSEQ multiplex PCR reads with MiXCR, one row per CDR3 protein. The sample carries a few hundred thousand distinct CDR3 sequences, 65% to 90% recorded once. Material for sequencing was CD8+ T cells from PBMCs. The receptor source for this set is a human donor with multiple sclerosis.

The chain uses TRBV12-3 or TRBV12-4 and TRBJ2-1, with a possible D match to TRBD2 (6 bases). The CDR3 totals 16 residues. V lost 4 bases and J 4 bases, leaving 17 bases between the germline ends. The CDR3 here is CASSYAGMGTYNEQFF. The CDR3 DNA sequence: TGTGCCAGCAGTTATGCGGGAATGGGGACTTACAATGAGCAGTTCTTC.

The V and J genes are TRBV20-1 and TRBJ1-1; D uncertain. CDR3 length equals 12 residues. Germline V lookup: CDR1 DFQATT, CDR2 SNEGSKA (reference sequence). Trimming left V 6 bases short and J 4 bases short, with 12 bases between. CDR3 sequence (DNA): TGCAGTGCCCGAAGGTTGGCCACTGAAGCTTTCTTT. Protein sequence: CSARRLATEAFF.

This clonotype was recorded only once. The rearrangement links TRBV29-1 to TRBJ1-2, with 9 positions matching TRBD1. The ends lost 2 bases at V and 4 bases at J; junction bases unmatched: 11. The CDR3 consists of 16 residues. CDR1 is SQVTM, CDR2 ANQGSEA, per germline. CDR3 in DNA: TGCAGCGTTGAACAGAAACAGGGGGCAGACCTCTATGGCTACACCTTC. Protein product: CSVEQKQGADLYGYTF.

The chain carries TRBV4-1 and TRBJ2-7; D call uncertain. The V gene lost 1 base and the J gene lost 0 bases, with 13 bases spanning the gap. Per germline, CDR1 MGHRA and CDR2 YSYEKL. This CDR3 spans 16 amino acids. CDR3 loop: CASSQGGRFSSYEQYF. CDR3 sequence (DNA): TGCGCCAGCAGCCAAGGAGGACGGTTCAGCTCCTACGAGCAGTACTTC.

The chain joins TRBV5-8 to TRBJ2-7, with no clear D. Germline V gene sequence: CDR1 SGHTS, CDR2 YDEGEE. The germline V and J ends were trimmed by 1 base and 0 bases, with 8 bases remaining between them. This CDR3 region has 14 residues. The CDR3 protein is CASSLSPDSYEQYF. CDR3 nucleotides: TGTGCCAGCAGCTTGTCACCTGACTCCTACGAGCAGTACTTC.

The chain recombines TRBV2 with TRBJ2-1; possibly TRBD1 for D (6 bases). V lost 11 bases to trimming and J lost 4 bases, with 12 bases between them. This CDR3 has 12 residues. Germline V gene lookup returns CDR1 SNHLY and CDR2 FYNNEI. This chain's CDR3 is CAGLQGYNEQFF. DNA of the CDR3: TGTGCCGGTTTACAGGGTTACAATGAGCAGTTCTTC.

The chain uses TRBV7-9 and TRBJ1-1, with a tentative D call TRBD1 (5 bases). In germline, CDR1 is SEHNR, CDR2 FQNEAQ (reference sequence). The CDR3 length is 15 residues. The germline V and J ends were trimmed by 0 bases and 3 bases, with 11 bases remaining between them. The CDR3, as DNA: TGTGCCAGCAGCTTAGCAGTCGGGGCAGACACTGAAGCTTTCTTT. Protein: CASSLAVGADTEAFF.

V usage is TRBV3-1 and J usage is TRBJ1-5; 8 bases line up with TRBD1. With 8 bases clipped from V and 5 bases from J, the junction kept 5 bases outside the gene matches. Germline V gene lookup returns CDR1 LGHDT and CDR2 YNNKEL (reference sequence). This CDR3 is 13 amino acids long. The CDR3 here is CASGLTGDQPQHF. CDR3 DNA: TGTGCCAGCGGCCTGACAGGGGATCAGCCCCAGCATTTT.

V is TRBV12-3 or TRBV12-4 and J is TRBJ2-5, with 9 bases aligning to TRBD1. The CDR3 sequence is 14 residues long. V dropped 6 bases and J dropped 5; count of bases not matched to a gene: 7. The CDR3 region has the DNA TGTGCCAGCAGCCCGGGACAGGGACACGAGACCCAGTACTTC. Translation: CASSPGQGHETQYF.

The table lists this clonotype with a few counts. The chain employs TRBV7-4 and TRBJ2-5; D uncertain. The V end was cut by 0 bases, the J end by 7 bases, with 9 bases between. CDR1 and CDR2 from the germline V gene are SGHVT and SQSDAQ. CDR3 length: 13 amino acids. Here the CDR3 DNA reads TGTGCCAGCAGCTTAGCTGGGTTGGGGACCCAGTACTTC. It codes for CASSLAGLGTQYF.

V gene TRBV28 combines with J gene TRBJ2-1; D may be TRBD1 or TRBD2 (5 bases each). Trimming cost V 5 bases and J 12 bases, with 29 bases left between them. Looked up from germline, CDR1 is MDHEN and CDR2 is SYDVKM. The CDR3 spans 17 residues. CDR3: CASSTRAAGQVRRGQFF. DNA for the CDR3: TGTGCCAGCAGTACGAGGGCCGCAGGGCAAGTTCGTAGGGGGCAGTTCTTC.

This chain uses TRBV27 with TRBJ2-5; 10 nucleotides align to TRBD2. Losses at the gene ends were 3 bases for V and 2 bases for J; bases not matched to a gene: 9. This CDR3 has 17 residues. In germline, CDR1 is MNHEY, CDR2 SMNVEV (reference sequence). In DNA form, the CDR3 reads TGTGCCAGCAGTTTGAGGCTAGCGGGAGTGGGGCAAGAGACCCAGTACTTC. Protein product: CASSLRLAGVGQETQYF.

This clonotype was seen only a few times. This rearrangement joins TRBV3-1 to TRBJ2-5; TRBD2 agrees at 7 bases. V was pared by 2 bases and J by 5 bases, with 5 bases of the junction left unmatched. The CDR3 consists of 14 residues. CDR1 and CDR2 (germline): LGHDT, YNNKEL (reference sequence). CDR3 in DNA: TGTGCCAGCAGCCAACCGGGAGGAGGGGAGACCCAGTACTTC. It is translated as CASSQPGGGETQYF.

In DNA form, the CDR3 reads TGTGCCAGCAGTTATCTGCGGGAGGGCTTCAATGAGCAGTTCTTC. Translated, it gives CASSYLREGFNEQFF. The rearrangement links TRBV6-5 to TRBJ2-1; TRBD2 agrees at 9 bases. The germline V gene encodes CDR1 MNHEY and CDR2 SVGAGI. J gave up 6 bases and V 3 bases, and 6 bases lay outside the gene matches. This CDR3 region has 15 residues.

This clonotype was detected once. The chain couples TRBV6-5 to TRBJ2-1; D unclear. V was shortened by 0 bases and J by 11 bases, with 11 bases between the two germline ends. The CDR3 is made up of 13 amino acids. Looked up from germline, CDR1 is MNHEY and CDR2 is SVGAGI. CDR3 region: CASSYSSLEKQFF. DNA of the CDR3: TGTGCCAGCAGTTACTCGAGTTTGGAGAAGCAGTTCTTC.

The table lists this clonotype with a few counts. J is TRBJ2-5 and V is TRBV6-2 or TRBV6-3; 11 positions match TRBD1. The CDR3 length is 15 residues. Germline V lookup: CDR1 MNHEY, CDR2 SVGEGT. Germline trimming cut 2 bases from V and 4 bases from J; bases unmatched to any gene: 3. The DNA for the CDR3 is TGTGCCAGCAGTTACCAGGGACAGGGGGTAGAGACCCAGTACTTC. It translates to CASSYQGQGVETQYF.

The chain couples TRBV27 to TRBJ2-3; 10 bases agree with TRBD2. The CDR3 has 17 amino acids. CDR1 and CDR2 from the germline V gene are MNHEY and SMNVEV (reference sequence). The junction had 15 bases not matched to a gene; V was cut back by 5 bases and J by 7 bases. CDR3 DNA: TGTGCCAGCAGTGTCCTCCAAGCGGGAGGGCCGGGAAATACGCAGTATTTT. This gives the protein CASSVLQAGGPGNTQYF.

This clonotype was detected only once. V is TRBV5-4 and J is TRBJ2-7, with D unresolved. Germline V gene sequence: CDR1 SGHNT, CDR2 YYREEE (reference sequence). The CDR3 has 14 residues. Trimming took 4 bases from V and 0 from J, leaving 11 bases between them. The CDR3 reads CASSPAVGSYEQYF. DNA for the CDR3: TGTGCCAGCAGCCCGGCCGTCGGCTCCTACGAGCAGTACTTC.

The CDR3 DNA reads as TGTGCCTGTAACGTCCAGGGGCACACTGAAGCTTTCTTT. Its translation is CACNVQGHTEAFF. The chain employs TRBV30 and TRBJ1-1; the D gene is possibly TRBD1 (6 bases). V was trimmed by 6 bases and J by 3 bases, leaving 14 bases between them. Germline lookup yields CDR1 GTSNPN and CDR2 SVGIG (reference sequence). This CDR3 region has 13 residues.

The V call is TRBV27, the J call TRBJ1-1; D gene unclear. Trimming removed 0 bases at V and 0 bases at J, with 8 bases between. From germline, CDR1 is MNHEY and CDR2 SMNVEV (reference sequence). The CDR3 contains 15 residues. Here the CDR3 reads CASSLSGGMNTEAFF. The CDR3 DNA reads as TGTGCCAGCAGTTTATCCGGCGGGATGAACACTGAAGCTTTCTTT.

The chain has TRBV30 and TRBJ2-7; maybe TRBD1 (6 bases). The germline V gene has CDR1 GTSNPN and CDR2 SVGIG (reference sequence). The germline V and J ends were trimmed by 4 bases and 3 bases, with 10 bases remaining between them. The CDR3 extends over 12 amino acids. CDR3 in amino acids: CAWKGRGYEQYF. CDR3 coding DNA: TGTGCCTGGAAGGGCAGGGGCTACGAGCAGTACTTC.

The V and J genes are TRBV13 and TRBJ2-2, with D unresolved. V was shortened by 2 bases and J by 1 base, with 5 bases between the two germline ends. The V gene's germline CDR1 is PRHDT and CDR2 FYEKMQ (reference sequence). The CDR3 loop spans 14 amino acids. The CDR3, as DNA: TGTGCCAGCAGCTTACTGGAGAACACCGGGGAGCTGTTTTTT. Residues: CASSLLENTGELFF.

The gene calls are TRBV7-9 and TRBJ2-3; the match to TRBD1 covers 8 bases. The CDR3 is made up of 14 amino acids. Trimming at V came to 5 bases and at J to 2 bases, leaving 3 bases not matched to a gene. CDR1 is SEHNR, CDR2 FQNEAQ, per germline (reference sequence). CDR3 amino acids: CASSRTGPTDTQYF. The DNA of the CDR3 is TGTGCCAGCAGCAGGACAGGGCCCACAGATACGCAGTATTTT.

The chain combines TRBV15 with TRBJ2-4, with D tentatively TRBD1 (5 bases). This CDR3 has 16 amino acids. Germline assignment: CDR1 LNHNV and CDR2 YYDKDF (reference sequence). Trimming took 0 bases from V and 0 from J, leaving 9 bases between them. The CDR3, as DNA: TGTGCCACCAGCAGAGAGGACAATTTAGCCAAAAACATTCAGTACTTC. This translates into CATSREDNLAKNIQYF. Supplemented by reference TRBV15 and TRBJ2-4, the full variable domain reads DAMVIQNPRYQVTQFGKPVTLSCSQTLNHNVMYWYQQKSSQAPKLLFHYYDKDFNNEADTPDNFQSRRPNTSFCFLDIRSPGLGDTAMYLCATSREDNLAKNIQYFGAGTRLSVL.

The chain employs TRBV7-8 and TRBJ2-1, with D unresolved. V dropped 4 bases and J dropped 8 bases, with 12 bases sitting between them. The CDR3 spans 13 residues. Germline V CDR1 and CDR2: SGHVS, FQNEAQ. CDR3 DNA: TGTGCCAGCAGCTCCAGTAGGGTTCATGAGCAGTTCTTC. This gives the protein CASSSSRVHEQFF.

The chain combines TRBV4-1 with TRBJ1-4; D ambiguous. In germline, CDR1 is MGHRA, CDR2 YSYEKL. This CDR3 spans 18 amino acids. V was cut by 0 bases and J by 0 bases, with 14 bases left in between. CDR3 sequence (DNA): TGCGCCAGCAGCCAAGAAAGGGAGGTTTTAGCAACTAATGAAAAACTGTTTTTT. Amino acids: CASSQEREVLATNEKLFF.

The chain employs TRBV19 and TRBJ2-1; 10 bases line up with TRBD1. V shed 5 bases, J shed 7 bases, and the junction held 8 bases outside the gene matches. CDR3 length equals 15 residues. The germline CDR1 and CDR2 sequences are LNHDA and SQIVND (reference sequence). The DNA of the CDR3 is TGTGCCAGTAGTGCCCCCGGGACAGGGGTGAATGAGCAGTTCTTC. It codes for CASSAPGTGVNEQFF. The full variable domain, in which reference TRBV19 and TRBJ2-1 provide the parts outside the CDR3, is DGGITQSPKYLFRKEGQNVTLSCEQNLNHDAMYWYRQDPGQGLRLIYYSQIVNDFQKGDIAEGYSVSREKKESFPLTVTSAQKNPTAFYLCASSAPGTGVNEQFFGPGTRLTVL.